A single sample is the source of the 21 T cell receptor beta chains below, sequenced in a study of CD8 T cells in Susac syndrome. After extraction with the RNeasy kit, about 0.45 to 1 ug of the RNA was reverse transcribed using random hexamers. TCRdb re-analysed the immunoSEQ multiplex PCR reads in MiXCR, keeping a single row per CDR3 protein. The sample yields under 150,000 distinct CDR3 sequences, 95% seen once. The sample taken for sequencing was CD4+ T cells from PBMCs. The receptors come from a human donor with Susac syndrome.

This chain links TRBV19 with TRBJ1-5; D remains ambiguous. Germline CDR1 reads LNHDA; CDR2 reads SQIVND (reference sequence). This CDR3 contains 14 residues. V gave up 7 bases and J gave up 1 base, with 11 bases separating them. Here the CDR3 DNA reads TGTGCCAGTATGAGCGGCTCCAGCAATCAGCCCCAGCATTTT. Its translation is CASMSGSSNQPQHF.

This sequence joins TRBV18 and TRBJ1-1, with D possibly TRBD1 on 6 matching bases. The V end was cut by 1 base, the J end by 10 bases, with 22 bases between. The length of the CDR3 is 16 residues. CDR1 and CDR2 (germline): KGHSH, LQKENI. CDR3: CASSPLPSSQGFRAFF. The DNA for the CDR3 is TGTGCCAGCTCACCACTACCATCTTCACAGGGCTTTCGAGCTTTCTTT.

The chain has TRBV28 and TRBJ1-1; tentatively, D is TRBD1 (6 bases). The V end was cut by 6 bases, the J end by 11 bases, with 25 bases between. This CDR3 is built from 15 residues. The germline V gene has CDR1 MDHEN and CDR2 SYDVKM. The CDR3 loop reads CASSLSRKGEEVAFF. In nucleotides, the CDR3 is TGTGCCAGCAGCCTCTCCCGTAAGGGGGAGGAGGTGGCTTTCTTT.

The chain couples TRBV11-2 to TRBJ1-6; maybe TRBD1 (6 bases). CDR1 is SGHAT, CDR2 FQNNGV, per germline. The CDR3 loop spans 17 amino acids. Trimming took 7 bases from V and 8 from J, leaving 24 bases between them. CDR3 region: CASTPLRGGRGDSPLHF. The CDR3 DNA follows: TGTGCCAGCACCCCACTCAGAGGGGGGAGGGGCGATTCACCCCTCCACTTT.

The rearrangement joins TRBV10-3 to TRBJ1-6, with D perhaps matching TRBD1 (5 bases). CDR3 size: 14 residues. Germline V lookup: CDR1 ENHRY, CDR2 SYGVKD. The ends were cut back, 3 bases at V and 7 bases at J, with 10 bases in the middle. The CDR3 DNA reads TGTGCCATCAGTGAAGTCAGGGAAAATTCACCCCTCCACTTT. As protein: CAISEVRENSPLHF.

V usage is TRBV15 and J usage is TRBJ1-3; D is unclear. Germline CDR1 and CDR2: LNHNV and YYDKDF (reference sequence). Trimming cost V 0 bases and J 3 bases, with 15 bases left between them. This CDR3 contains 17 residues. The CDR3 loop is CATSRDQPGHFGNTIYF. In DNA form, the CDR3 reads TGTGCCACCAGCAGAGATCAGCCCGGTCATTTTGGAAACACCATATATTTT. Variable domain in full (rest from reference TRBV15 and TRBJ1-3): DAMVIQNPRYQVTQFGKPVTLSCSQTLNHNVMYWYQQKSSQAPKLLFHYYDKDFNNEADTPDNFQSRRPNTSFCFLDIRSPGLGDTAMYLCATSRDQPGHFGNTIYFGEGSWLTVV.

The chain uses TRBV27 and TRBJ1-5, with TRBD1 matching over 11 bases. This CDR3 contains 15 residues. V was clipped by 6 bases and J by 2 bases; unmatched bases: 3. Germline V gene data show CDR1 as MNHEY and CDR2 as SMNVEV (reference sequence). CDR3 DNA sequence: TGTGCCAGCAGGGGGACAGGGGGAGGCAATCAGCCCCAGCATTTT. It yields the protein CASRGTGGGNQPQHF.

This chain joins TRBV20-1 and TRBJ2-1; the match to TRBD2 covers 9 bases. CDR1 is DFQATT and CDR2 is SNEGSKA in the germline V gene (reference sequence). With V trimmed by 2 bases and J by 6 bases, 17 bases remained unmatched. This CDR3 contains 18 residues. The CDR3 sequence is CSARPPPGLAMVGNEQFF. CDR3 sequence (DNA): TGCAGTGCTAGACCACCTCCGGGACTAGCAATGGTGGGCAATGAGCAGTTCTTC.

The chain has TRBV4-2 and TRBJ1-1; no definite D call. Looked up from germline, CDR1 is LGHNA and CDR2 is YNFKEQ. V was trimmed by 1 base and J by 0 bases, leaving 12 bases between them. The CDR3 spans 16 residues. The CDR3 coding sequence is TGTGCCAGCAGCCAAGGGAGTGGAGGGTTGAACACTGAAGCTTTCTTT. This sequence encodes CASSQGSGGLNTEAFF.

This chain uses TRBV20-1 with TRBJ2-1; 7 positions agree with TRBD1. CDR3 size: 17 residues. Trimming at V came to 0 bases and at J to 1 base, leaving 9 bases not matched to a gene. The germline V gene has CDR1 DFQATT and CDR2 SNEGSKA (reference sequence). The CDR3 here is CSARDRTGMGSYNEQFF. The CDR3 DNA is TGCAGTGCTAGAGATAGGACAGGAATGGGGTCCTACAATGAGCAGTTCTTC.

This clonotype was recorded only once. This sequence joins TRBV10-3 and TRBJ1-1, with TRBD1 matching over 7 bases. Germline values: CDR1 ENHRY, CDR2 SYGVKD. V was pared by 4 bases and J by 7 bases, with 3 bases of the junction left unmatched. This CDR3 comprises 12 residues. The CDR3, as DNA: TGTGCCATCAGTGCAAGGGACAGTGAAGCTTTCTTT. As protein: CAISARDSEAFF.

The chain links TRBV6-6 to TRBJ2-1; D unclear. V was clipped by 5 bases and J by 5 bases, with 10 bases between them. Germline V gene lookup returns CDR1 MNHNY and CDR2 SVGAGI (reference sequence). The CDR3 length is 13 residues. The CDR3 loop is CASSPVSNNEQFF. DNA for the CDR3: TGTGCCAGCAGTCCTGTCTCGAACAATGAGCAGTTCTTC.

This clonotype was seen once. The chain carries TRBV4-1 and TRBJ2-1, with a tentative D call TRBD2 (6 bases). This CDR3 contains 17 residues. Germline CDR1 MGHRA, CDR2 YSYEKL. V lost 1 base and J lost 8, with 21 bases in between. The CDR3 bases are TGCGCCAGCAGCCAAGTACGGGGAGGCGGGACTTTCGATGAGCAGTTCTTC. Its protein product is CASSQVRGGGTFDEQFF.

The chain employs TRBV4-1 and TRBJ1-3, with 7 bases aligning to TRBD1. The germline V gene encodes CDR1 MGHRA and CDR2 YSYEKL. The CDR3 has 15 amino acids. After removal of 4 bases from V and 2 bases from J, the junction contained 5 bases not matched to a gene. The CDR3 is CASSPDRAAGNTIYF. The CDR3 DNA reads as TGCGCCAGCAGCCCTGACAGGGCAGCTGGAAACACCATATATTTT.

The V call is TRBV5-1, the J call TRBJ2-5, with D hard to call. The CDR3 spans 16 residues. Germline lookup yields CDR1 SGHRS and CDR2 YFSETQ. V was trimmed by 3 bases and J by 5 bases, leaving 20 bases between them. CDR3 residues: CASSSSLGLPWETQYF. As DNA, the CDR3 is TGCGCCAGCAGCTCATCCTTGGGCCTCCCCTGGGAGACCCAGTACTTC.

V and J are TRBV3-1 and TRBJ1-1; D is undetermined. The CDR3 has 12 residues. Germline V gene lookup returns CDR1 LGHDT and CDR2 YNNKEL (reference sequence). Trimming shortened V by 3 bases and J by 8 bases, and 10 bases separated the two germline ends. CDR3: CASSQGLAEAFF. DNA of the CDR3: TGTGCCAGCAGCCAGGGCCTCGCGGAAGCTTTCTTT.

The CDR3 DNA follows: TGCAGCGTGCACCGGGACAGGGGAGTCACTGAAGCTTTCTTT. Translated, it gives CSVHRDRGVTEAFF. The gene calls are TRBV29-1 and TRBJ1-1, with 10 bases matching TRBD1. The CDR3 contains 14 residues. V was pared by 6 bases and J by 4 bases, with 8 bases of the junction left unmatched. Germline V gives CDR1 SQVTM, CDR2 ANQGSEA.

This clonotype occurred once. The chain links TRBV30 to TRBJ1-2; 8 bases are shared with TRBD1. CDR1 is GTSNPN and CDR2 is SVGIG in the germline V gene (reference sequence). V shed 3 bases, J shed 8 bases, and the junction held 8 bases outside the gene matches. The CDR3 totals 13 residues. The CDR3, as DNA: TGTGCCTGGAGCCCGGACAGGGAGTGGGGCTACACCTTC. This encodes CAWSPDREWGYTF.

The chain employs TRBV21-1 and TRBJ2-1. TRBV21-1 counts as a pseudogene. CDR3 length: 12 residues. The CDR3 nucleotides read TGTGCCAGCAGCATTAAGAACAATGAGCAGTTCTTC. Its protein product is CASSIKNNEQFF.

The chain is built from TRBV30 and TRBJ2-5, with 8 bases matching TRBD2. This CDR3 has 11 amino acids. The V gene's germline CDR1 is GTSNPN and CDR2 SVGIG (reference sequence). The CDR3 DNA is TGTGCAGGACGGGGGGGCGAGACCCAGTACTTC. Translation gives CAGRGGETQYF.

The rearrangement links TRBV2 to TRBJ2-1, with D unclear. CDR3 length: 15 amino acids. Germline V lookup: CDR1 SNHLY, CDR2 FYNNEI. The V end was cut by 1 base, the J end by 3 bases, with 10 bases between. The CDR3 is CASSEEGGYYNEQFF. CDR3 bases: TGTGCCAGCAGTGAAGAGGGCGGCTACTACAATGAGCAGTTCTTC.